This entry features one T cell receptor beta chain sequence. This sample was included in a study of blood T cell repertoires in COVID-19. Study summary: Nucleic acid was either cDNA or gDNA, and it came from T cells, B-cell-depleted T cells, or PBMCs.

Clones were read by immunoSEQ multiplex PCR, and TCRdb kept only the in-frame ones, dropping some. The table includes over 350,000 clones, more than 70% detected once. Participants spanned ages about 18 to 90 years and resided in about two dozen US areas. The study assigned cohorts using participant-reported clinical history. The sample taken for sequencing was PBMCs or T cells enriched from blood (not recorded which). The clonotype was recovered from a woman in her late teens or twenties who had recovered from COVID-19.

DNA of the CDR3: TGTGCCAGCAGCTTGGCGGCGAACACCGGGGAGCTGTTTTTT. Amino acids: CASSLAANTGELFF. The gene calls are TRBV7-9 and TRBJ2-2; no clear D gene. Trimming pared 3 bases from V and 0 bases from J, leaving 5 bases between. CDR1 is SEHNR and CDR2 is FQNEAQ in the germline V gene (reference sequence). This CDR3 has 14 residues. Using reference TRBV7-9 and TRBJ2-2 for the parts outside the CDR3, the full variable domain is DTGVSQNPRHKITKRGQNVTFRCDPISEHNRLYWYRQTLGQGPEFLTYFQNEAQLEKSRLLSDRFSAERPKGSFSTLEIQRTEQGDSAMYLCASSLAANTGELFFGEGSRLTVL.